This record looks at one T cell receptor beta chain sequence and its context. As yet, its antigen is unknown. This sample was taken from a study of immune evolution from preneoplasia to lung adenocarcinoma. Study observations and caveats: Normal lung had highest clonality; later lesions appeared denser, more diverse.

Germline CDR1 is SGHTA and CDR2 is FQGNSA. The CDR3 extends over 15 amino acids. The V end lost 1 base, the J end lost 5 bases, and 14 bases lay between the germline ends. After pathologic assessment, macro-dissection selected premalignant or tumor cells for extraction. The table came from immunoSEQ multiplex PCR; TCRdb's copy has only in-frame clones and leaves some out. The repertoire holds 3,000 or so clones, with around 90% as singletons. The chain links TRBV7-2 to TRBJ2-5; D is perhaps TRBD1 or TRBD2 (6 bases each). Sequencing used FFPE invasive lung adenocarcinoma tissue. The TCR sequence derives from an older person with invasive lung adenocarcinoma. For the CDR3, the DNA is TGTGCCAGCAGCTTAGGGTCCGGGGGCAGGGAGACCCAGTACTTC. This codes for CASSLGSGGRETQYF.